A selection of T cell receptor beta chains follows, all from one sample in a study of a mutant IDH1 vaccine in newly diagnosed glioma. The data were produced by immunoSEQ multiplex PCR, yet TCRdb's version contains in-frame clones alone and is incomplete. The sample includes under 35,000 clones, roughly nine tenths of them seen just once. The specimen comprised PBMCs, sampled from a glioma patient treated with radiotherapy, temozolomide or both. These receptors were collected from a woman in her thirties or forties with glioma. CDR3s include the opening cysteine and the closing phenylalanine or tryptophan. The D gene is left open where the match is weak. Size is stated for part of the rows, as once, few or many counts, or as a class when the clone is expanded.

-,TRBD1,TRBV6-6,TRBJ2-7,CASSYWTGEDEQYF,TGTGCCAGCAGTTACTGGACAGGGGAGGACGAGCAGTACTTC
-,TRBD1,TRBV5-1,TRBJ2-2,CASSSTFFGTGGRTGELFF,TGCGCCAGCAGCTCCACCTTCTTCGGGACAGGGGGCCGCACCGGGGAGCTGTTTTTT
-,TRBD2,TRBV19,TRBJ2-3,CASSIEPAGDTDTQYF,TGTGCCAGTAGTATAGAACCAGCGGGAGACACAGATACGCAGTATTTT
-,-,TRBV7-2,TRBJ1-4,CASSAPGGITEKLFF,TGTGCCAGCAGCGCCCCCGGTGGAATCACGGAAAAACTGTTTTTT
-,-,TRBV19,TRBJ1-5,CATQGTNQPQHF,TGTGCCACCCAGGGGACTAATCAGCCCCAGCATTTT
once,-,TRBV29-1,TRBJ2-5,CSVEGYQWGETQYF,TGCAGCGTTGAAGGCTACCAGTGGGGGGAGACCCAGTACTTC
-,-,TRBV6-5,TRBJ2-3,CASSYGGSTDTQYF,TGTGCCAGCAGTTACGGGGGGAGCACAGATACGCAGTATTTT
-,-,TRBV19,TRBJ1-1,CASSIHRGPTEAFF,TGTGCCAGTAGTATACACCGGGGACCTACTGAAGCTTTCTTT
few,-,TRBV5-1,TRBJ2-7,CASSLGQSYEQYF,TGCGCCAGCAGCTTGGGACAGTCCTACGAGCAGTACTTC
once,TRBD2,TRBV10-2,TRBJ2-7,CASSPGGVGEQYF,TGCGCCAGCAGTCCCGGGGGGGTGGGCGAGCAGTACTTC
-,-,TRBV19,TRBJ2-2,CASKRAVRNTGELFF,TGTGCCAGTAAGCGGGCTGTGCGTAACACCGGGGAGCTGTTTTTT
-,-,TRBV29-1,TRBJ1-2,CSVDTDGYTF,TGCAGCGTTGATACGGATGGCTACACCTTC
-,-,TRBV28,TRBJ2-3,CASSPITDTQYF,TGTGCCAGCAGTCCGATCACAGATACGCAGTATTTT
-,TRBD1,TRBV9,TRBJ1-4,CASSGQGITNEKLFF,TGTGCCAGCAGCGGACAGGGTATAACTAATGAAAAACTGTTTTTT
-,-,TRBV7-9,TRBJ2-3,CASSLVGSDTQYF,TGTGCCAGCAGCTTAGTCGGTTCAGATACGCAGTATTTT
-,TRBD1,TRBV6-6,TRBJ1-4,CASSKTGYEKLFF,TGTGCCAGCAGTAAGACAGGGTATGAAAAACTGTTTTTT
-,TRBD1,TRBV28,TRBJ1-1,CASSLPGTGGTEAFF,TGTGCCAGCAGTTTACCCGGGACAGGTGGCACTGAAGCTTTCTTT
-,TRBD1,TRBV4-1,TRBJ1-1,CASSQGDRNTEAFF,TGCGCCAGCAGCCAAGGGGACAGGAACACTGAAGCTTTCTTT
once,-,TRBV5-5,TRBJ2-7,CASSWGGGAYEQYF,TGTGCCAGCAGTTGGGGAGGGGGAGCCTACGAGCAGTACTTC
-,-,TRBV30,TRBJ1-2,CAWSVVDTGYTF,TGTGCCTGGAGCGTAGTGGACACTGGCTACACCTTC
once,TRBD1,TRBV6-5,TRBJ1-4,CASSPSTGGSEKLFF,TGTGCCAGCAGTCCGTCCACAGGGGGCAGTGAAAAACTGTTTTTT
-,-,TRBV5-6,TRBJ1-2,CASSSGFGSDYGYTF,TGTGCCAGCAGCTCAGGGTTCGGTTCTGACTATGGCTACACCTTC
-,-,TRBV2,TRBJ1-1,CASSDAYTEAFF,TGTGCCAGCAGTGATGCGTACACTGAAGCTTTCTTT
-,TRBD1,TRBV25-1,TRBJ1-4,CASRQGADEKLFF,TGTGCCAGTCGACAGGGGGCCGATGAAAAACTGTTTTTT
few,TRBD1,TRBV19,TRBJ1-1,CASSIDDRGTEAFF,TGTGCCAGTAGTATAGATGACAGGGGCACTGAAGCTTTCTTT
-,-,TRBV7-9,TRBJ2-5,CASSPRETQYF,TGTGCCAGCAGCCCAAGAGAGACCCAGTACTTC
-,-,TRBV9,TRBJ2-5,CASSVEGGQETQYF,TGTGCCAGCAGCGTAGAAGGCGGCCAAGAGACCCAGTACTTC
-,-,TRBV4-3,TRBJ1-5,CASSQDSTSNQPQHF,TGCGCCAGCAGCCAAGATAGCACAAGCAATCAGCCCCAGCATTTT
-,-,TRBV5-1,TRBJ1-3,CASSIDGSSGNTIYF,TGCGCCAGCAGTATCGACGGGAGCTCTGGAAACACCATATATTTT
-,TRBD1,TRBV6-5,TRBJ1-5,CASSSDRGSNQPQHF,TGTGCCAGCAGCTCGGACAGGGGGAGCAATCAGCCCCAGCATTTT
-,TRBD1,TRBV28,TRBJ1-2,CASSPPGQKFYGYTF,TGTGCCAGCAGCCCCCCGGGACAGAAGTTCTATGGCTACACCTTC
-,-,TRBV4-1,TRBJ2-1,CASGQGAGKGPYNEQFF,TGCGCCAGCGGACAAGGGGCGGGGAAGGGCCCTTACAATGAGCAGTTCTTC
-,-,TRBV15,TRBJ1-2,CATSRDRTANYGYTF,TGTGCCACCAGCAGAGACAGGACAGCTAACTATGGCTACACCTTC
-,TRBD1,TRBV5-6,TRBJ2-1,CASSSRQGGKFF,TGTGCCAGCAGCTCCCGACAGGGGGGGAAGTTCTTC
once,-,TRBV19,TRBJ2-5,CASSPPGALETQYF,TGTGCCAGTAGTCCCCCGGGGGCCCTGGAGACCCAGTACTTC
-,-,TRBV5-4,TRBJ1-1,CASSPQVPYTEAFF,TGTGCCAGCAGCCCACAGGTGCCTTACACTGAAGCTTTCTTT
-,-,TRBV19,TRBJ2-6,CASTRRWDSGANVLTF,TGTGCCAGTACCCGAAGGTGGGACTCTGGGGCCAACGTCCTGACTTTC
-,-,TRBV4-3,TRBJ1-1,CASSQAGNSRGAFF,TGCGCCAGCAGCCAAGCTGGAAACAGTCGAGGAGCTTTCTTT
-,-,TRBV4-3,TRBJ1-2,CASSQDRSSNYGYTF,TGCGCCAGCAGCCAAGATAGGTCTTCTAACTATGGCTACACCTTC
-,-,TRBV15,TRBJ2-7,CATSRDRQGWEQYF,TGTGCCACCAGCAGAGATCGGCAGGGGTGGGAGCAGTACTTC
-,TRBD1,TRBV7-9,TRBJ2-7,CASSSGTGVYEQYF,TGTGCCAGCAGCTCCGGGACAGGGGTCTACGAGCAGTACTTC
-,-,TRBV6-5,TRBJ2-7,CASSSGQGWSEQYF,TGTGCCAGCAGTTCCGGGCAGGGCTGGAGCGAGCAGTACTTC
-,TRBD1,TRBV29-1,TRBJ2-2,CSVDRGGSGELFF,TGCAGCGTGGACAGGGGTGGTTCCGGGGAGCTGTTTTTT
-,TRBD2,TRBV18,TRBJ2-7,CASSPTAGGAYEQYF,TGTGCCAGCTCCCCAACCGCGGGAGGGGCCTACGAGCAGTACTTC
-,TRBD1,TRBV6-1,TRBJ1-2,CASSEAELGTGGGYTF,TGTGCCAGCAGTGAAGCGGAATTGGGGACAGGGGGTGGCTACACCTTC
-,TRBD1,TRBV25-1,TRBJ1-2,CASSDRGTGFYTF,TGTGCCAGCAGTGATAGGGGGACAGGGTTTTACACCTTC
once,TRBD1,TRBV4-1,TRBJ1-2,CASSQEGQGIVSYGYTF,TGCGCCAGCAGCCAAGAGGGACAGGGGATAGTTTCCTATGGCTACACCTTC
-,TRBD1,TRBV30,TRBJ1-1,CAWSVQGDTEAFF,TGTGCCTGGAGTGTACAGGGGGACACTGAAGCTTTCTTT
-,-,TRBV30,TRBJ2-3,CACQPWTESTDTQYF,TGTGCCTGCCAACCTTGGACAGAAAGCACAGATACGCAGTATTTT
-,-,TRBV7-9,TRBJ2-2,CASSILFGRDGGELFF,TGTGCCAGCAGCATCCTTTTCGGGCGAGATGGCGGGGAGCTGTTTTTT
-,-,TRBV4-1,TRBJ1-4,CASSQTGLTNEKLFF,TGCGCCAGCAGCCAAACGGGGTTAACTAATGAAAAACTGTTTTTT